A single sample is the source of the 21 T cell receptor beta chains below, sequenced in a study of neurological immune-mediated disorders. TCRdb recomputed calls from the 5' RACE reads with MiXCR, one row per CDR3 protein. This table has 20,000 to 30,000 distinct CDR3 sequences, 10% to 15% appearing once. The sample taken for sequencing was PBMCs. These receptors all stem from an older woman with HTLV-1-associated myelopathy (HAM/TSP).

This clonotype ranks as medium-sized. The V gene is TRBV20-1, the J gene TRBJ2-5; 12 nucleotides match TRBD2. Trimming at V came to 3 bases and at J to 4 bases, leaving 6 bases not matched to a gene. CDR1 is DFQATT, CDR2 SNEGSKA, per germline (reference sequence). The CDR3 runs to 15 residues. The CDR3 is CSASSSGRALETQYF. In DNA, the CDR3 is TGCAGTGCTAGTTCTAGCGGGAGGGCCTTAGAGACCCAGTACTTC.

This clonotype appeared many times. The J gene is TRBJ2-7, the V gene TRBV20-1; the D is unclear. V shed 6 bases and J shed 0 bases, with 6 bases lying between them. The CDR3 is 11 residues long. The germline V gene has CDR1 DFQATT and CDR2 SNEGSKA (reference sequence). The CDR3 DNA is TGCAGTGCCGCTACCTCCTACGAGCAGTACTTC. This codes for CSAATSYEQYF.

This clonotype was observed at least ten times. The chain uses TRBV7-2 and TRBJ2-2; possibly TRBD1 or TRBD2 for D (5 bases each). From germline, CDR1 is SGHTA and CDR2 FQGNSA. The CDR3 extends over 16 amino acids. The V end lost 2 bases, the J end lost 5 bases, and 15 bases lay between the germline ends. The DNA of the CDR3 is TGTGCCAGCAGCTTAAGGGGACCCCAGGCGACCGGGGAGCTGTTTTTT. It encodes CASSLRGPQATGELFF.

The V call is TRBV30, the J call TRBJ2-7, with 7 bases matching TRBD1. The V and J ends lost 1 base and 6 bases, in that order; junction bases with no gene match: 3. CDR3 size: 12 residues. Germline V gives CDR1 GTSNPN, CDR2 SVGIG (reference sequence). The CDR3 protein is CAWSGYRGEQYF. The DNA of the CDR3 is TGTGCCTGGAGTGGATACAGGGGCGAGCAGTACTTC.

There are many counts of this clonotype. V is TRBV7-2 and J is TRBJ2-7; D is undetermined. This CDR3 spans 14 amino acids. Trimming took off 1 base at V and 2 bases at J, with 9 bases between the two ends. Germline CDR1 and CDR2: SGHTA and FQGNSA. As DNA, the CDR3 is TGTGCCAGCAGCTTAGATCACTCTACCTACGAGCAGTACTTC. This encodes CASSLDHSTYEQYF.

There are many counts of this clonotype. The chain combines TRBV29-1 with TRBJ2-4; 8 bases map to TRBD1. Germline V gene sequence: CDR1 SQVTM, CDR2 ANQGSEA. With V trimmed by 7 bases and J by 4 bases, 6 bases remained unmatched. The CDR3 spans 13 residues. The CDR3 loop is CSALDRAKNIQYF. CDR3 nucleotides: TGCAGCGCTCTGGACAGGGCTAAAAACATTCAGTACTTC.

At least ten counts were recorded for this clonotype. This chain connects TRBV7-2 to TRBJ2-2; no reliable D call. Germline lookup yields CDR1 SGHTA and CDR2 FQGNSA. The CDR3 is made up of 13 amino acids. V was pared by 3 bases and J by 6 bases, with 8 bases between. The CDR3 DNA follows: TGTGCCAGCAGCTTTTCCTGGCCCGGGGAGCTGTTTTTT. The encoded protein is CASSFSWPGELFF.

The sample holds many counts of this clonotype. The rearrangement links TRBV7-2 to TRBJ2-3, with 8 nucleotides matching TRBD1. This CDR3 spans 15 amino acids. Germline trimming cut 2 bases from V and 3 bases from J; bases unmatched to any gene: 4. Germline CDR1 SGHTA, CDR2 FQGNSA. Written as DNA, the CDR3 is TGTGCCAGCAGCTTACAAACAGGGGGGACAGATACGCAGTATTTT. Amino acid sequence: CASSLQTGGTDTQYF. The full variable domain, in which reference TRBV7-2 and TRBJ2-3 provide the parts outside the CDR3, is GAGVSQSPSNKVTEKGKDVELRCDPISGHTALYWYRQSLGQGLEFLIYFQGNSAPDKSGLPSDRFSAERTGGSVSTLTIQRTQQEDSAVYLCASSLQTGGTDTQYFGPGTRLTVL.

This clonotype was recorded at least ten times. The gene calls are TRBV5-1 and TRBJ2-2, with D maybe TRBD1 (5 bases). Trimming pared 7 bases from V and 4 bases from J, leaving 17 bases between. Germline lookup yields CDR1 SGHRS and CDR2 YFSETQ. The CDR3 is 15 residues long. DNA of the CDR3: TGCGCCAGCTGGGTTGGTGGGGCTCTCACCGGGGAGCTGTTTTTT. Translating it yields CASWVGGALTGELFF.

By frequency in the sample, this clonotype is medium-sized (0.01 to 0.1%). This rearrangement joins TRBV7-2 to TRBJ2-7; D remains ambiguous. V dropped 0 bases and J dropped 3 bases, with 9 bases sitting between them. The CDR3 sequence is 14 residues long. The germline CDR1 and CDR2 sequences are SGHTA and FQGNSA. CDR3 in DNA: TGTGCCAGCAGCTTAGCGTACGGAGTCTACGAGCAGTACTTC. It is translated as CASSLAYGVYEQYF.

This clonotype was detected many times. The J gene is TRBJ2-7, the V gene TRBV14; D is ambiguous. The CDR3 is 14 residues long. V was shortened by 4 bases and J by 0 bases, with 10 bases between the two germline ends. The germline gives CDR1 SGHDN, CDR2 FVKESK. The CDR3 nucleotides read TGTGCCAGCAGCCCTTCTTCCAACTCCTACGAGCAGTACTTC. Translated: CASSPSSNSYEQYF.

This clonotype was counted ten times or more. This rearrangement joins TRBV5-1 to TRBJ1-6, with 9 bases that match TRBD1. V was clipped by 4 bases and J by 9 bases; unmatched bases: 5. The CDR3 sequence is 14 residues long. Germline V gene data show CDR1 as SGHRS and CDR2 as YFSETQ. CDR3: CASSKGQGGSPLHF. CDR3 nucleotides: TGCGCCAGCAGCAAGGGACAGGGAGGTTCACCCCTCCACTTT.

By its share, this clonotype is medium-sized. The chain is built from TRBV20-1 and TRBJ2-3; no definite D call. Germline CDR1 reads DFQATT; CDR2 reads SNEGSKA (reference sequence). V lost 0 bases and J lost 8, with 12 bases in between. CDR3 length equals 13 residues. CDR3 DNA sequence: TGCAGTGCTAGAGATCAGGCCCGCGCTACGCAGTATTTT. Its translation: CSARDQARATQYF.

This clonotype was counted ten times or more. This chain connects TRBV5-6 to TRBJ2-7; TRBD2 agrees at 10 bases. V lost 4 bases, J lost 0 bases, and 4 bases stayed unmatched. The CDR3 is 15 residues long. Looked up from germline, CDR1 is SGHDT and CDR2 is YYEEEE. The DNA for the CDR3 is TGTGCCAGCAGCCTACTAGCGGGAATCTCCTACGAGCAGTACTTC. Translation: CASSLLAGISYEQYF. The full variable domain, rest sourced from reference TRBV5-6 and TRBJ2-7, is DAGVTQSPTHLIKTRGQQVTLRCSPKSGHDTVSWYQQALGQGPQFIFQYYEEEERQRGNFPDRFSGHQFPNYSSELNVNALLLGDSALYLCASSLLAGISYEQYFGPGTRLTVT.

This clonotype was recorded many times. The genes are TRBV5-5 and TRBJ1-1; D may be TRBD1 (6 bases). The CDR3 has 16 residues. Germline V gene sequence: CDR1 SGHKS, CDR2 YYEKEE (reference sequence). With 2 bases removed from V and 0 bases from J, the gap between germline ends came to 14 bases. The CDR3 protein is CASSFGGPDLNTEAFF. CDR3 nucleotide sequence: TGTGCCAGCAGCTTCGGGGGCCCAGATTTGAACACTGAAGCTTTCTTT.

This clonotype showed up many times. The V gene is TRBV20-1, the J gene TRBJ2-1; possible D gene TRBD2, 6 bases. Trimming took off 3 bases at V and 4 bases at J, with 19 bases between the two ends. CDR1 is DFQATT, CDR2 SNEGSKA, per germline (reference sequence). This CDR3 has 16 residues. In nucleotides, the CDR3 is TGCAGTGCTAGTCTCCGGAGGAGGGGAAGGTACAATGAGCAGTTCTTC. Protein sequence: CSASLRRRGRYNEQFF.

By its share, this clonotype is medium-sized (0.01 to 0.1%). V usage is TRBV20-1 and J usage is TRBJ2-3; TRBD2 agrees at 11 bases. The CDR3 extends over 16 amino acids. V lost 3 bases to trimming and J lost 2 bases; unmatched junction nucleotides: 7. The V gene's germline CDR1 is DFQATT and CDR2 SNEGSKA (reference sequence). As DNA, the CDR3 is TGCAGTGCTAGGTTCCCTAGCGGGGGGATCACAGATACGCAGTATTTT. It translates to CSARFPSGGITDTQYF.

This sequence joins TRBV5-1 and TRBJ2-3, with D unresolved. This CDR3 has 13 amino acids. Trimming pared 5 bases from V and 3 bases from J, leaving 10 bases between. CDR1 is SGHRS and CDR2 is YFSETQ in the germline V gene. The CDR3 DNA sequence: TGCGCCAGCAGAGTTGAAGGGACAGATACGCAGTATTTT. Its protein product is CASRVEGTDTQYF.

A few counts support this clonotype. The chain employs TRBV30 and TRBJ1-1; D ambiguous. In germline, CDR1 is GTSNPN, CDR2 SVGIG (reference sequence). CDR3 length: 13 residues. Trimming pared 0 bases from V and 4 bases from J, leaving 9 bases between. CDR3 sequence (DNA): TGTGCCTGGAGTGTACGTCGGGGCACTGAAGCTTTCTTT. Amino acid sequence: CAWSVRRGTEAFF.

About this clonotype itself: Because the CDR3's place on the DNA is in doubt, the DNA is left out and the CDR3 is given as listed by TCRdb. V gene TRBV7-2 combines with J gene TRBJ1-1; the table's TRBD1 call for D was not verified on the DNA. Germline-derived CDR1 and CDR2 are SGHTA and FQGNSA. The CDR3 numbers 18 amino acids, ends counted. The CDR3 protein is CASSFYICSPQGNTEAFF.

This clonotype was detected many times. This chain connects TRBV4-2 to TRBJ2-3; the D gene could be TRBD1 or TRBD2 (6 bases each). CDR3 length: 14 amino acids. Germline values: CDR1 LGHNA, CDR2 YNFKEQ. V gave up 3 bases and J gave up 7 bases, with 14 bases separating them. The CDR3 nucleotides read TGTGCCAGCAGCCAGGGACCGGGGGACAATACGCAGTATTTT. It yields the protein CASSQGPGDNTQYF.